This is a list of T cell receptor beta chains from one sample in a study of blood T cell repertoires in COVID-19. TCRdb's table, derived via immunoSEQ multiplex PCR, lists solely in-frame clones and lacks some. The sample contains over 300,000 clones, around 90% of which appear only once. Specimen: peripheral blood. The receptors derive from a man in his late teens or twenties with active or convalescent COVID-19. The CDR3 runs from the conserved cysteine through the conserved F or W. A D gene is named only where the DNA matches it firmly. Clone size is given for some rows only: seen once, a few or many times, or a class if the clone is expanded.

CDR3nt: TGTGCCAGCAGCCTGGACAGGACGAACACCGGGGAGCTGTTTTTT
CDR3aa: CASSLDRTNTGELFF
j_gene: TRBJ2-2
abundance: NA
v_gene: TRBV7-6
d_gene: TRBD1

CDR3nt: TGTGCCAGCAGTTCCTACAGGGGCCCAGATACGCAGTATTTT
CDR3aa: CASSSYRGPDTQYF
j_gene: TRBJ2-3
abundance: NA
v_gene: TRBV6-5
d_gene: TRBD1

CDR3nt: TGTGCCAGCAGTTACTGGGGGCCCCAGTTCTTC
CDR3aa: CASSYWGPQFF
j_gene: TRBJ2-1
abundance: NA
v_gene: TRBV6-2/TRBV6-3
d_gene: NA

CDR3nt: TGTGCCAGCAGCTCCGGACTAGCGGTTTACAATGAGCAGTTCTTC
CDR3aa: CASSSGLAVYNEQFF
j_gene: TRBJ2-1
abundance: NA
v_gene: TRBV7-3
d_gene: TRBD2

CDR3nt: TGCGCCAGCAGCCTCACCGGCCTAGCGAGTCTCTACGAGCAGTACTTC
CDR3aa: CASSLTGLASLYEQYF
j_gene: TRBJ2-7
abundance: NA
v_gene: TRBV4-1
d_gene: NA

CDR3nt: TGTGCCAGCAGGGGGACAGGGAAAGTCGGCGAGCAGTACTTC
CDR3aa: CASRGTGKVGEQYF
j_gene: TRBJ2-7
abundance: NA
v_gene: TRBV27
d_gene: TRBD1

CDR3nt: TGCAGCGTTGAAGTCCGGGGGACTGAGTACTTC
CDR3aa: CSVEVRGTEYF
j_gene: TRBJ2-7
abundance: NA
v_gene: TRBV29-1
d_gene: NA

CDR3nt: TGTGCCAGCAGCTTAGGAGGAAGCGGGAGAGGCTCCTACAATGAGCAGTTCTTC
CDR3aa: CASSLGGSGRGSYNEQFF
j_gene: TRBJ2-1
abundance: NA
v_gene: TRBV7-2
d_gene: TRBD2

CDR3nt: TGTGCCAGCAGCTTAGAGCTAAAACAGGGAAAGCATTCACCCCTCCACTTT
CDR3aa: CASSLELKQGKHSPLHF
j_gene: TRBJ1-6
abundance: few
v_gene: TRBV7-6
d_gene: NA

CDR3nt: TGTGCCAGCAGTGACCCGACAGGCTTGGGGGCCTACGAGCAGTACTTC
CDR3aa: CASSDPTGLGAYEQYF
j_gene: TRBJ2-7
abundance: NA
v_gene: TRBV2
d_gene: NA

CDR3nt: TGCGCCAGCAGCCCCACAGGGGTATACGAGCAGTACTTC
CDR3aa: CASSPTGVYEQYF
j_gene: TRBJ2-7
abundance: NA
v_gene: TRBV4-1
d_gene: TRBD1

CDR3nt: TGCGCCAGCAGCTTAGACGGGAATTCACCCCTCCACTTT
CDR3aa: CASSLDGNSPLHF
j_gene: TRBJ1-6
abundance: NA
v_gene: TRBV5-1
d_gene: NA

CDR3nt: TGTGCCAGCAGTGAATACGGGGGGGTGACCTACAATGAGCAGTTCTTC
CDR3aa: CASSEYGGVTYNEQFF
j_gene: TRBJ2-1
abundance: NA
v_gene: TRBV6-1
d_gene: TRBD2

CDR3nt: TGTGCCAGCAGCTATGACTATTCTTCCGAGCAGTACTTC
CDR3aa: CASSYDYSSEQYF
j_gene: TRBJ2-7
abundance: NA
v_gene: TRBV5-4
d_gene: NA

CDR3nt: TGTGCCAGCAGTTACTCGACAGGCCACAAGATACAGTACTTC
CDR3aa: CASSYSTGHKIQYF
j_gene: TRBJ2-7
abundance: NA
v_gene: TRBV6-5
d_gene: NA

CDR3nt: TGTGCCAGCAGTCCGGGACAGGGTCGAGGCTATGGCTACACCTTC
CDR3aa: CASSPGQGRGYGYTF
j_gene: TRBJ1-2
abundance: NA
v_gene: TRBV6-5
d_gene: TRBD1

CDR3nt: TGTGCCAGCAGGGGACAGGGGAGGACAGATACGCAGTATTTT
CDR3aa: CASRGQGRTDTQYF
j_gene: TRBJ2-3
abundance: once
v_gene: TRBV27
d_gene: TRBD1

CDR3nt: TGTGCCAGCAGCTTAGGTCCAGGGGCCAACTATGGCTACACCTTC
CDR3aa: CASSLGPGANYGYTF
j_gene: TRBJ1-2
abundance: NA
v_gene: TRBV7-9
d_gene: NA

CDR3nt: TGTGCCAGCAGCACTCGACGGGACAGAAAAAAAGAGACCCAGTACTTC
CDR3aa: CASSTRRDRKKETQYF
j_gene: TRBJ2-5
abundance: NA
v_gene: TRBV9
d_gene: TRBD1

CDR3nt: TGTGCCAGCTCACCACTCGGGGATTCACCCCTCCACTTT
CDR3aa: CASSPLGDSPLHF
j_gene: TRBJ1-6
abundance: NA
v_gene: TRBV18
d_gene: NA

CDR3nt: TGTGCCAGCAGCCAAGTTCCCCAGGGAACGAATAATTCACCCCTCCACTTT
CDR3aa: CASSQVPQGTNNSPLHF
j_gene: TRBJ1-6
abundance: NA
v_gene: TRBV4-2
d_gene: NA

CDR3nt: TGCGCCAGCAGCCAAGAAGTCCATTTGGAGGCTTTCTTT
CDR3aa: CASSQEVHLEAFF
j_gene: TRBJ1-1
abundance: NA
v_gene: TRBV4-3
d_gene: NA

CDR3nt: TGTGCCAGCAGTTTAGTTTTTCGGGCGGCGGGTTATGGCTACACCTTC
CDR3aa: CASSLVFRAAGYGYTF
j_gene: TRBJ1-2
abundance: NA
v_gene: TRBV27
d_gene: NA

CDR3nt: TGTGCCAGCAGCCCACCGGGGAGCTCTGGAAACACCATATATTTT
CDR3aa: CASSPPGSSGNTIYF
j_gene: TRBJ1-3
abundance: NA
v_gene: TRBV7-2
d_gene: NA

CDR3nt: TGTGCCAGCAGTGGACAGGGGCGGGAAAATCAGCCCCAGCATTTT
CDR3aa: CASSGQGRENQPQHF
j_gene: TRBJ1-5
abundance: NA
v_gene: TRBV2
d_gene: TRBD1

CDR3nt: TGTGCCAGCAGAACACTAGCGGTCTCTCGTGAGCAGTACTTC
CDR3aa: CASRTLAVSREQYF
j_gene: TRBJ2-7
abundance: NA
v_gene: TRBV28
d_gene: TRBD2

CDR3nt: TGTGCCAGCAGCTCCCACACTAGCTTCGAAAGACAGGGCGACACCGGGGAGCTGTTTTTT
CDR3aa: CASSSHTSFERQGDTGELFF
j_gene: TRBJ2-2
abundance: NA
v_gene: TRBV11-3
d_gene: NA

CDR3nt: TGTGCCAGCGGGACAGGCAGCACAGATACGCAGTATTTT
CDR3aa: CASGTGSTDTQYF
j_gene: TRBJ2-3
abundance: few
v_gene: TRBV28
d_gene: TRBD1

CDR3nt: TGTGCCAGCACCTCCCCGGGGGGCACTGAAGCTTTCTTT
CDR3aa: CASTSPGGTEAFF
j_gene: TRBJ1-1
abundance: NA
v_gene: TRBV6-5
d_gene: NA

CDR3nt: TGTGCCAGCAGCGCTAGCGGGAGCGGCGCCGGGGAGCTGTTTTTT
CDR3aa: CASSASGSGAGELFF
j_gene: TRBJ2-2
abundance: NA
v_gene: TRBV9
d_gene: TRBD2

CDR3nt: TGCGCCAGCAGCTACGAACAGAGGGGGCTTAATTCACCCCTCCACTTT
CDR3aa: CASSYEQRGLNSPLHF
j_gene: TRBJ1-6
abundance: NA
v_gene: TRBV5-1
d_gene: TRBD1

CDR3nt: TGCGCCAGCAGCCAATATACACCGGGACTAGCGGGAGGGCCGGGTGAATATGAGCAGTTCTTC
CDR3aa: CASSQYTPGLAGGPGEYEQFF
j_gene: TRBJ2-1
abundance: NA
v_gene: TRBV4-3
d_gene: TRBD2

CDR3nt: TGCAGCGTTGAACCCCAGGGGACCTATGGCTACACCTTC
CDR3aa: CSVEPQGTYGYTF
j_gene: TRBJ1-2
abundance: NA
v_gene: TRBV29-1
d_gene: NA

CDR3nt: TGTGCCAGCAGCTTAGGTGGGGGCCGGAACGGGGAGCTGTTTTTT
CDR3aa: CASSLGGGRNGELFF
j_gene: TRBJ2-2
abundance: NA
v_gene: TRBV7-2
d_gene: NA

CDR3nt: TGTGCCAGCAGAAGGGGACAGAAGAACACTGAAGCTTTCTTT
CDR3aa: CASRRGQKNTEAFF
j_gene: TRBJ1-1
abundance: NA
v_gene: TRBV6-5
d_gene: TRBD1

CDR3nt: TGTGCCAGCAGCTTTCGGGTCCGTCTTCAAGAGACCCAGTACTTC
CDR3aa: CASSFRVRLQETQYF
j_gene: TRBJ2-5
abundance: NA
v_gene: TRBV5-6
d_gene: NA

CDR3nt: TGTGCCAGCAGTGCGGGACAGGGGGGCAATCAGCCCCAGCATTTT
CDR3aa: CASSAGQGGNQPQHF
j_gene: TRBJ1-5
abundance: once
v_gene: TRBV27
d_gene: TRBD1

CDR3nt: TGTGCCAGTAGTATCGCTGGGGCTAGCGGGAGTTTGAGGTCCTACGAGCAGTACTTC
CDR3aa: CASSIAGASGSLRSYEQYF
j_gene: TRBJ2-7
abundance: NA
v_gene: TRBV19
d_gene: TRBD2

CDR3nt: TGTGCCAGCTCACCACCTTACGGGGGACCTAGCTCCTACGAGCAGTACTTC
CDR3aa: CASSPPYGGPSSYEQYF
j_gene: TRBJ2-7
abundance: NA
v_gene: TRBV18
d_gene: NA

CDR3nt: TGTGCCAGCAGCTTAGAGTATTCCAGGGGCTACGAGCAGTACTTC
CDR3aa: CASSLEYSRGYEQYF
j_gene: TRBJ2-7
abundance: NA
v_gene: TRBV7-2
d_gene: NA

CDR3nt: TGTGCCAGTAGTACAGGGGCCAAAAACATTCAGTACTTC
CDR3aa: CASSTGAKNIQYF
j_gene: TRBJ2-4
abundance: NA
v_gene: TRBV19
d_gene: NA

CDR3nt: TGCGCCAGCAGCTTGGTTAGCGCGAGCACAGATACGCAGTATTTT
CDR3aa: CASSLVSASTDTQYF
j_gene: TRBJ2-3
abundance: NA
v_gene: TRBV5-1
d_gene: NA

CDR3nt: TGTGCCAGCAGTTTATCAAGGCTAGGACAGGGAGGGGTTGGGCAGTTCTTC
CDR3aa: CASSLSRLGQGGVGQFF
j_gene: TRBJ2-1
abundance: NA
v_gene: TRBV28
d_gene: NA

CDR3nt: TGTGCCAGCAGTTTTCGAACAGGAAGAGGCTACACCTTC
CDR3aa: CASSFRTGRGYTF
j_gene: TRBJ1-2
abundance: NA
v_gene: TRBV27
d_gene: NA

CDR3nt: TGCGCCAGCAGCTTGGCCGTAGGAGCTTTGGGCTACACCTTC
CDR3aa: CASSLAVGALGYTF
j_gene: TRBJ1-2
abundance: NA
v_gene: TRBV5-1
d_gene: NA

CDR3nt: TGCGCCAGCAGCCCGGGACAGGGTCAACAGCCCCAGCATTTT
CDR3aa: CASSPGQGQQPQHF
j_gene: TRBJ1-5
abundance: NA
v_gene: TRBV5-1
d_gene: TRBD1

CDR3nt: TGCGCCAGCAGCCAAGGAGGAGGGGCCGGTCTGGGTCCCCTCCACTTT
CDR3aa: CASSQGGGAGLGPLHF
j_gene: TRBJ1-6
abundance: NA
v_gene: TRBV4-3
d_gene: NA

CDR3nt: TGTGCCACCAGTGATTTGCTACCGGGGAACACCGGGGAGCTGTTTTTT
CDR3aa: CATSDLLPGNTGELFF
j_gene: TRBJ2-2
abundance: NA
v_gene: TRBV24-1
d_gene: NA

CDR3nt: TGTGCAAGTCGCTTGATTCCCAGGATGACAGCTCACTCTGGAAACACCATATATTTT
CDR3aa: CASRLIPRMTAHSGNTIYF
j_gene: TRBJ1-3
abundance: NA
v_gene: TRBV12-2
d_gene: NA

CDR3nt: TGTGCCAGTAGTAGCGGACTAGCGGGGGGGTTAGATGAGCAGTTCTTC
CDR3aa: CASSSGLAGGLDEQFF
j_gene: TRBJ2-1
abundance: NA
v_gene: TRBV19
d_gene: TRBD2

CDR3nt: TGTGCCAGCAGCTCGACAGAGTATAATTCACCCCTCCACTTT
CDR3aa: CASSSTEYNSPLHF
j_gene: TRBJ1-6
abundance: NA
v_gene: TRBV11-2
d_gene: NA

CDR3nt: TGTGCCAGCAGCTCCACAGGGGGCTCCTATAATTCACCCCTCCACTTT
CDR3aa: CASSSTGGSYNSPLHF
j_gene: TRBJ1-6
abundance: NA
v_gene: TRBV7-8
d_gene: TRBD1

CDR3nt: TGTGCCACCTCGGAGGGAGGCGGGGCACAAGAGACCCAGTACTTC
CDR3aa: CATSEGGGAQETQYF
j_gene: TRBJ2-5
abundance: once
v_gene: TRBV7-2
d_gene: NA

CDR3nt: TGTGCCAGCAGCTTAATAAGGGGATCGGAGACCCAGTACTTC
CDR3aa: CASSLIRGSETQYF
j_gene: TRBJ2-5
abundance: NA
v_gene: TRBV11-2
d_gene: NA

CDR3nt: TGTGCCAGCAGGACAGGGGGCGGCTATGGCTACACCTTC
CDR3aa: CASRTGGGYGYTF
j_gene: TRBJ1-2
abundance: NA
v_gene: TRBV28
d_gene: TRBD1

CDR3nt: TGTGCCAGCAGCGGTTATAGTGAAATCGGGAACATTCAGTACTTC
CDR3aa: CASSGYSEIGNIQYF
j_gene: TRBJ2-4
abundance: NA
v_gene: TRBV9
d_gene: NA

CDR3nt: TGTGCCAGCAGTTACTCAACAAGCGGGGGGGCCTACAATGAGCAGTTCTTC
CDR3aa: CASSYSTSGGAYNEQFF
j_gene: TRBJ2-1
abundance: NA
v_gene: TRBV6-2/TRBV6-3
d_gene: TRBD2

CDR3nt: TGCGCCAGCAGCCAGCTAGCGGGGAGTTACGAGCAGTACTTC
CDR3aa: CASSQLAGSYEQYF
j_gene: TRBJ2-7
abundance: NA
v_gene: TRBV4-1
d_gene: TRBD2

CDR3nt: TGCGCCAGCAGCGGCTCGGCCAGGGGGATCGACGAGCAGTACTTC
CDR3aa: CASSGSARGIDEQYF
j_gene: TRBJ2-7
abundance: NA
v_gene: TRBV5-1
d_gene: TRBD1